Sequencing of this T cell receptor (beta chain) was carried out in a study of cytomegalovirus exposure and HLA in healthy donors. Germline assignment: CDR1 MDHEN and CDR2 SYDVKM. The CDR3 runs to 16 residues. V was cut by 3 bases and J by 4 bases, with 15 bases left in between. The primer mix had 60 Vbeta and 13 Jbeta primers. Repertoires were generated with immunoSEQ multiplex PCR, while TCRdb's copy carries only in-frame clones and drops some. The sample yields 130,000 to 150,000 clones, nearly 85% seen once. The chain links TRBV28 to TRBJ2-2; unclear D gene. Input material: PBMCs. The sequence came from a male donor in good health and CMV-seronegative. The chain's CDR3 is CASSFGRGRGTGELFF. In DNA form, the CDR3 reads TGTGCCAGCAGTTTTGGCCGTGGTCGTGGCACCGGGGAGCTGTTTTTT.